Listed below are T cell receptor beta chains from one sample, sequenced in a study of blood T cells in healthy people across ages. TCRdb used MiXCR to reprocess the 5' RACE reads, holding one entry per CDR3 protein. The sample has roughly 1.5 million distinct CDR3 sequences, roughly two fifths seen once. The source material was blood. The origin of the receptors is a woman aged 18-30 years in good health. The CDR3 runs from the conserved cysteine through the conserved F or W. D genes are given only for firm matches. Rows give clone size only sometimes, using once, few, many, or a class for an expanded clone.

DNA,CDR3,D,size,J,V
TGCAGTGCTAGAGCAACCGGGAGGGAACACCAGTTCTTC,CSARATGREHQFF,TRBD2,few,TRBJ2-1,TRBV20-1
TGCAGCGCCCGGGGATCGGACACTGAAGCTTTCTTT,CSARGSDTEAFF,NA,few,TRBJ1-1,TRBV29-1
TGTGCCAGCAGTTTGGGACTAGCGGGAGGGTCCTACAATGAGGAGTTCTTC,CASSLGLAGGSYNEEFF,TRBD2,NA,TRBJ2-1,TRBV27
TGTGCCAGCAGCGCCCGAGGTAATAGCGGGACCTGGCAGTACTTC,CASSARGNSGTWQYF,TRBD2,NA,TRBJ2-7,TRBV9
TGCAGCGCCGTCGTGGAGACCCAGTACTTC,CSAVVETQYF,NA,NA,TRBJ2-5,TRBV29-1
TGCAGCGTGCTGGGGTTATACAATGAGCAGTTCTTC,CSVLGLYNEQFF,NA,few,TRBJ2-1,TRBV29-1
TGCAGTGCTAGCCGGGTAGACTATGGCTGCACCTTC,CSASRVDYGCTF,NA,NA,TRBJ1-2,TRBV20-1
TGTGCCAGCTCACCACAGGGGCCGGAGCAGTTCTTC,CASSPQGPEQFF,NA,few,TRBJ2-1,TRBV18
TGTGCCAGCAGCGAAGTCCGAGGACCGCCTCCGGGTGGCTACACCTTC,CASSEVRGPPPGGYTF,NA,NA,TRBJ1-2,TRBV7-9
TGTGCCCGCGGACAGGGCAAGACCCAGTACTTC,CARGQGKTQYF,TRBD1,NA,TRBJ2-5,TRBV30
TGCAGCGTTGTGCCCGGAGAGACCCAGTACTTC,CSVVPGETQYF,NA,NA,TRBJ2-5,TRBV29-1
TGTGCCAGCAGTCAATTAAACATAAATGGCTACACCTTC,CASSQLNINGYTF,NA,few,TRBJ1-2,TRBV6-5
TGTGCCAGCAGCCCCGGACTAGCGGGAGCTCGTGAGCAGTTCTTC,CASSPGLAGAREQFF,TRBD2,NA,TRBJ2-1,TRBV7-3
TGCAGGGCTAATCCGGGACAGGGCAATGAGCAGTTCTTC,CRANPGQGNEQFF,TRBD1,NA,TRBJ2-1,TRBV20-1
TGCGCCAGCAGCTTGGGTCAAAGAGGGCACATTCAGTACTTC,CASSLGQRGHIQYF,NA,NA,TRBJ2-4,TRBV5-1
TGTGCCAGCACCTTTTCTGGCGGAAACACTGAAGCTTTCTTT,CASTFSGGNTEAFF,NA,NA,TRBJ1-1,TRBV6-6
TGCAGCGTTGAGGGACTCCGCAATGAGCAGTTCTTC,CSVEGLRNEQFF,NA,few,TRBJ2-1,TRBV29-1
TGTGCCAGCAGCCCACCGACGGATTTCTCTGGAAACACCATATATTTT,CASSPPTDFSGNTIYF,NA,NA,TRBJ1-3,TRBV7-2
TGTGCCAGCAGAACCAGGGTTGGTACTGAAGCTTTCTTT,CASRTRVGTEAFF,NA,few,TRBJ1-1,TRBV27
TGTGCCAGCAGGTCCGGGACTAGCGGGAACAATGAGCAGTTCTTC,CASRSGTSGNNEQFF,TRBD2,many,TRBJ2-1,TRBV5-4
TGTGCCAGCAGCTTAGGGGCGGGAGTGGCGTATGAGCAGTTCTTC,CASSLGAGVAYEQFF,TRBD2,NA,TRBJ2-1,TRBV7-3
TGCAGCGTCCGAGGGGGCGGGGAGATGGACTATGGCTACACCTTC,CSVRGGGEMDYGYTF,TRBD1,few,TRBJ1-2,TRBV29-1
TGTGCCAGCAGCAAGGGCAACGGGGAGCTGTTTTTT,CASSKGNGELFF,NA,NA,TRBJ2-2,TRBV4-2
TGTGCCAGCAGTTACTCGGCGGGGGACTGGGATACGCAGTATTTT,CASSYSAGDWDTQYF,TRBD2,NA,TRBJ2-3,TRBV6-2/TRBV6-3
TGTGCCAGCAGGAGGACAGAAGTGTATGGCTACACCTTC,CASRRTEVYGYTF,NA,NA,TRBJ1-2,TRBV2
TGCAGCGTGTTTAACTTGAACACTGAAGCTTTCTTT,CSVFNLNTEAFF,NA,NA,TRBJ1-1,TRBV29-1
TGCGCCAGCAGCCACCAACCGACAGAAAACTATGGCTACACCTTC,CASSHQPTENYGYTF,NA,NA,TRBJ1-2,TRBV4-3
TGTGCCAGCACCCCAGAGGGGAAATACAATGAGCAGTTCTTC,CASTPEGKYNEQFF,NA,few,TRBJ2-1,TRBV9
TGTGCCAGCAGCTCCAACAGGGGGCTCTCTGGCTACACCTTC,CASSSNRGLSGYTF,TRBD1,once,TRBJ1-2,TRBV5-6
TGCGCCAGCAGCCAAGAGCTAGCGGGGAGCACAGATACGCAGTATTTT,CASSQELAGSTDTQYF,TRBD2,NA,TRBJ2-3,TRBV4-3
TGCAGTGCTCAAACAGGGGGCAACTATGGCTACACCTTC,CSAQTGGNYGYTF,TRBD1,few,TRBJ1-2,TRBV20-1
TGTGCCAGCAGACTAGCGGGGGAACCCTCCTACGAGCAGTACTTC,CASRLAGEPSYEQYF,TRBD2,NA,TRBJ2-7,TRBV2
TGTGCCAGCAGTTTCGCTGGGCGGCGGGGGTTCGGCGTAGCCAAAAACATTCAGTACTTC,CASSFAGRRGFGVAKNIQYF,TRBD2,few,TRBJ2-4,TRBV12-3/TRBV12-4
TGCAGCGTTGCAACCGGGACAGGGTTTGACTTCACTGAAGCTTTCTTT,CSVATGTGFDFTEAFF,TRBD1,NA,TRBJ1-1,TRBV29-1
TGTGCCAGCAGTTTCGACAGGGGCACAGATACGCAGTATTTT,CASSFDRGTDTQYF,TRBD1,many,TRBJ2-3,TRBV7-2
TGTGCCAGCCGGCCACAGGAGACCAACTACGAGCAGTACTTC,CASRPQETNYEQYF,NA,few,TRBJ2-7,TRBV2
TGCAGCGTCGCCCCCGGCCCTAGGGGCACTGAAGCTTTCTTT,CSVAPGPRGTEAFF,NA,NA,TRBJ1-1,TRBV29-1
TGTGCCACCAGTGATTTCGGGCTAGCGGGAGCTAATGAGCAGTTCTTC,CATSDFGLAGANEQFF,TRBD2,once,TRBJ2-1,TRBV24-1
TGCGCCAGCAGCCCCAGTTCGAGTGAGGATTTCTACGAGCAGTACTTC,CASSPSSSEDFYEQYF,NA,NA,TRBJ2-7,TRBV4-3
TGTGCCAGCAGCCCACGTCGGGTTGAAAAACTGTTTTTT,CASSPRRVEKLFF,NA,few,TRBJ1-4,TRBV7-2